This TCR beta chain was observed in a study of T-cell memory formation after mild COVID-19. Study-wide points: Largely, contracting CD4+ clones fell within CM and EM, and contracting CD8+ clones within EMRA.

Worth noting for this clonotype: Its target is not known.

Trimming at V came to 6 bases and at J to 1 base, leaving 2 bases not matched to a gene. Germline V gene sequence: CDR1 LNHDA, CDR2 SQIVND (reference sequence). The CDR3 has 14 amino acids. MiXCR, applied by TCRdb to the 5' RACE reads, yields one record per CDR3 protein. In the table there are hundreds of thousands of distinct CDR3 sequences, less than 25% of which are singletons. This sequence joins TRBV19 and TRBJ1-1; 10 positions match TRBD1. The receptor was isolated from an adult woman who had mild COVID-19 (a few samples of this study predate the infection). Cell type and time point are not known. The material sequenced was PBMCs or a T cell subset sorted from them (not recorded which). CDR3 bases: TGTGCCAGTAGGACAGGGGGCTGGAACACTGAAGCTTTCTTT. Protein product: CASRTGGWNTEAFF.